The TCR beta chain described here comes from a study of cytomegalovirus exposure and HLA in healthy donors. In the study overall: An earlier analysis identified 117 million unique TCR beta sequences in about 179 million T cells. Points from the study as a whole: Specificity of a few CMV-associated chains for CMV antigens was verified in vitro. Highly shared sequence variants in one cluster were likely a sequencing artifact.

Germline CDR1 reads SGHRS; CDR2 reads YFSETQ. The CDR3 contains 16 residues. Trimming took off 0 bases at V and 4 bases at J, with 13 bases between the two ends. Primers for the PCR totalled 60 Vbeta and 13 Jbeta. The data were produced by immunoSEQ multiplex PCR, yet TCRdb's version contains in-frame clones alone and is incomplete. Of approximately 160,000 clones listed, around 75% are singletons. On this clone itself: What it binds is not known.

This sequence joins TRBV5-1 and TRBJ2-2, with D tentatively TRBD1 (5 bases). The sequencing input was PBMCs. The clonotype was recovered from a human donor in good health. This CDR3 is CASSLGRDLGTGELFF. CDR3 DNA: TGCGCCAGCAGCTTGGGCAGGGATTTGGGCACCGGGGAGCTGTTTTTT.